These 7 T cell receptor beta chains were sequenced from one sample in a study of PD-L1 blockade in urothelial cancer. Data came from immunoSEQ multiplex PCR; TCRdb stores just in-frame clones and leaves some out. The data hold 40,000 to 55,000 clones, with over 75% observed a single time. The time point denotes: pretreatment peripheral blood. The source material was PBMCs, sampled around atezolizumab (anti-PD-L1) treatment. Receptor source: a donor at least 40 years old with urothelial cancer.

This sequence joins TRBV5-1 and TRBJ2-4, with a tentative D call TRBD2 (6 bases). V gave up 0 bases and J gave up 3 bases, with 16 bases separating them. Germline V gives CDR1 SGHRS, CDR2 YFSETQ. CDR3 size: 17 residues. The CDR3 loop reads CASSLGSGGPNKNIQYF. CDR3 in DNA: TGCGCCAGCAGCTTGGGTAGCGGAGGCCCCAACAAAAACATTCAGTACTTC.

V gene TRBV4-2 combines with J gene TRBJ1-1, with TRBD1 as a possible D gene (5 bases). Looked up from germline, CDR1 is LGHNA and CDR2 is YNFKEQ. The CDR3 contains 14 residues. Between the trimmed V and J ends, which lost 4 bases and 3 bases, there was a span of 12 bases. CDR3 region: CASSPDRGDTEAFF. The CDR3 DNA reads TGTGCCAGCAGCCCCGACCGGGGGGACACTGAAGCTTTCTTT.

J is TRBJ1-1 and V is TRBV7-2; D is possibly TRBD1 (6 bases). Per the germline V gene, CDR1 is SGHTA and CDR2 is FQGNSA. The CDR3 consists of 14 residues. V was pared by 5 bases and J by 2 bases, with 12 bases between. The CDR3 here is CASSPWTANTEAFF. DNA of the CDR3: TGTGCCAGCAGCCCCTGGACAGCTAACACTGAAGCTTTCTTT.

Remarks on this clone: The same CDR3 can be traced to other DNA sequences in this sample. This chain links TRBV7-2 with TRBJ2-3; D is uncertain. Germline V gives CDR1 SGHTA, CDR2 FQGNSA. This CDR3 has 13 residues. V lost 5 bases and J 2 bases, leaving 8 bases between the germline ends. The CDR3 bases are TGTGCCAGCAGCCGGAGATTCACAGATACGCAGTATTTT. Residues: CASSRRFTDTQYF.

The chain uses TRBV7-3 and TRBJ2-1; 11 bases fit TRBD2. Unmatched junction bases numbered 5, after V lost 5 bases and J lost 2 bases. The CDR3 covers 16 residues. Germline CDR1 and CDR2: SGHTA and FQGTGA. CDR3 bases: TGTGCCAGCAGCCAGCGGGGACTAGCGGCCTACAATGAGCAGTTCTTC. This codes for CASSQRGLAAYNEQFF.

As DNA, the CDR3 is TGTGCCAGCAGCGTAGGGGGGGGGACACTGGCCTACGAGCAGTACTTC. It is translated as CASSVGGGTLAYEQYF. The rearrangement links TRBV9 to TRBJ2-7, with D possibly being TRBD2 (7 bases). V was clipped by 0 bases and J by 2 bases, with 15 bases between them. The CDR3 spans 16 residues. CDR1 and CDR2 from the germline V gene are SGDLS and YYNGEE.

The chain uses TRBV5-6 and TRBJ2-3; possibly TRBD2 for D (6 bases). CDR1 and CDR2 (germline): SGHDT, YYEEEE. V lost 3 bases, J lost 5 bases, and 13 bases lay in between. The CDR3 is 14 residues long. CDR3 nucleotide sequence: TGTGCCAGCAGCTGGAGGGACGAGGGAGATACGCAGTATTTT. Translation gives CASSWRDEGDTQYF. The whole variable domain, filled in from reference TRBV5-6 and TRBJ2-3, reads DAGVTQSPTHLIKTRGQQVTLRCSPKSGHDTVSWYQQALGQGPQFIFQYYEEEERQRGNFPDRFSGHQFPNYSSELNVNALLLGDSALYLCASSWRDEGDTQYFGPGTRLTVL.